This T cell receptor (beta chain) stems from a study of cytomegalovirus exposure and HLA in healthy donors. Overall study findings and caveats: It was only CMV serostatus that was available as immune exposure information. Across donors, sequencing depth was assumed by presence/absence analyses to be roughly uniform.

Worth noting for this clone: Its antigen is not known.

Healthy people donating bone marrow made up the donors. V lost 3 bases and J 1 base, leaving 13 bases between the germline ends. Germline V gene data show CDR1 as KGHSH and CDR2 as LQKENI. This CDR3 is built from 15 residues. The PCR used 60 Vbeta and 13 Jbeta primers. The table came from immunoSEQ multiplex PCR; TCRdb's copy has only in-frame clones and leaves some out. The table includes 70,000 to 90,000 clones, over 60% detected once. The chain carries TRBV18 and TRBJ2-7, with D tentatively TRBD1 (6 bases). This receptor was identified in a male donor in good health and CMV-seropositive. The sample comprised PBMCs. The CDR3 here is CASSPIQTGSYEQYF. CDR3 bases: TGTGCCAGCTCACCTATTCAGACAGGATCCTACGAGCAGTACTTC.